This T cell receptor beta chain was identified during a study of control samples from healthy donors and cancer patients. Sequencing was performed with immunoSEQ multiplex PCR; in TCRdb, only in-frame clones are kept and a portion is missing. The sample records approximately 230,000 clones, 82% being singletons. Germline CDR1 is SGHAT and CDR2 is FQNNGV. The CDR3 has 14 amino acids. To note about this clone: At one end, the junction sequence differs from germline, possibly due to a read error.

The rearrangement links TRBV11-2 to TRBJ1-4, with D perhaps TRBD1 (6 bases). The receptor comes from a woman aged 60-75 years with lung cancer. Material for sequencing was PBMCs. The CDR3 spells CASRPGQSNGKLFF. CDR3 nucleotide sequence: TGTGCCAGCAGACCAGGACAGTCGAATGGAAAACTGTTTTTT.